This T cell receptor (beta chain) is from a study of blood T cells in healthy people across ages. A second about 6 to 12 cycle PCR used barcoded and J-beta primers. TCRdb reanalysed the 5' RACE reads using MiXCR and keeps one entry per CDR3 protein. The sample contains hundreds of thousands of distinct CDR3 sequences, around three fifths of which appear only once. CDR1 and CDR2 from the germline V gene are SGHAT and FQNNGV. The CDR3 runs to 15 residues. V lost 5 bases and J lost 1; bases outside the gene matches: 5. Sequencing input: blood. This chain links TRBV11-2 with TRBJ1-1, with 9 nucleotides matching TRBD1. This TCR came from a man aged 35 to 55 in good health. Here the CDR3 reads CASSKTGQGNTEAFF. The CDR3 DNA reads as TGTGCCAGCAGCAAAACGGGACAGGGGAACACTGAAGCTTTCTTT. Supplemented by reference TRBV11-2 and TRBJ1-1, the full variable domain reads EAGVAQSPRYKIIEKRQSVAFWCNPISGHATLYWYQQILGQGPKLLIQFQNNGVVDDSQLPKDRFSAERLKGVDSTLKIQPAKLEDSAVYLCASSKTGQGNTEAFFGQGTRLTVV.